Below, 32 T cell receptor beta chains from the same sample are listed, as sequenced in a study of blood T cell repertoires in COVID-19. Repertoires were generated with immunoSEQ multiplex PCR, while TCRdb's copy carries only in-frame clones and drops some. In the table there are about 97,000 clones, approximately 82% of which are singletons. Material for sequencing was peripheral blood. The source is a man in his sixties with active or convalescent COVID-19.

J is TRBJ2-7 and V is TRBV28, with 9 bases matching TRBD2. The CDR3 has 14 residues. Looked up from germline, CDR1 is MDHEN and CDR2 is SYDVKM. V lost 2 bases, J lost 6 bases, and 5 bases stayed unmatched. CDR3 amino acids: CASSLAGGPSEQYF. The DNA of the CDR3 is TGTGCCAGCAGTTTAGCGGGAGGGCCGAGCGAGCAGTACTTC.

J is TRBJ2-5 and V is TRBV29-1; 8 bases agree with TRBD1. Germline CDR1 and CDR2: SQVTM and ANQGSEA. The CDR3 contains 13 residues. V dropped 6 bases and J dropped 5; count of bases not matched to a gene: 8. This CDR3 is CSVADRGIETQYF. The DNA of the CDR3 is TGCAGCGTCGCTGACAGGGGAATTGAGACCCAGTACTTC. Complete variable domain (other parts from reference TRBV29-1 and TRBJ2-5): SAVISQKPSRDICQRGTSLTIQCQVDSQVTMMFWYRQQPGQSLTLIATANQGSEATYESGFVIDKFPISRPNLTFSTLTVSNMSPEDSSIYLCSVADRGIETQYFGPGTRLLVL.

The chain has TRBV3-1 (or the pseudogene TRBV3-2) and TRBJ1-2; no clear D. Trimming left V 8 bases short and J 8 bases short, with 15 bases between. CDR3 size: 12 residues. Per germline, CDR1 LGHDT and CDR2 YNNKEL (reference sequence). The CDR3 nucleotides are TGTGCCAGCTCCGGAGTCGGGGAAGGCTACACCTTC. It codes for CASSGVGEGYTF.

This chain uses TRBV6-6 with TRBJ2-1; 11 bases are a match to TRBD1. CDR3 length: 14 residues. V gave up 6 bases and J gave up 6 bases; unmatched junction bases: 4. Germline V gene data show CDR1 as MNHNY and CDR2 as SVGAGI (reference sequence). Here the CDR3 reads CASRSGTGGNEQFF. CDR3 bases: TGTGCCAGCAGGTCCGGGACAGGGGGCAATGAGCAGTTCTTC.

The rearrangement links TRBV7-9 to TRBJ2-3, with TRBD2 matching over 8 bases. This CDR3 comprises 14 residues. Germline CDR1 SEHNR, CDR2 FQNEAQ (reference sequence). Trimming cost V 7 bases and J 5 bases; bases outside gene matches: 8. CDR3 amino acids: CASNPGLVVDTQYF. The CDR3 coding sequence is TGTGCCAGCAACCCGGGACTAGTGGTAGATACGCAGTATTTT.

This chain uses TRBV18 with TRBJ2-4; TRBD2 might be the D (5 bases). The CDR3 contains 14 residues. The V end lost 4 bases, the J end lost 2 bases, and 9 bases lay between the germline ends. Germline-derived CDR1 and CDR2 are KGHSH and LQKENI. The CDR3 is CASSQGDSKNIQYF. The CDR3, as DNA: TGTGCCAGCTCACAGGGAGATTCCAAAAACATTCAGTACTTC. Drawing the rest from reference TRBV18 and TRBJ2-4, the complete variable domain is NAGVMQNPRHLVRRRGQEARLRCSPMKGHSHVYWYRQLPEEGLKFMVYLQKENIIDESGMPKERFSAEFPKEGPSILRIQQVVRGDSAAYFCASSQGDSKNIQYFGAGTRLSVL.

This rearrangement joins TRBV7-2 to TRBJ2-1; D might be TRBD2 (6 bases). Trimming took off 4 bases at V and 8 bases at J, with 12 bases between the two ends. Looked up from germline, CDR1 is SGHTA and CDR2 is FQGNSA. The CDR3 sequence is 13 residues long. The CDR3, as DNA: TGTGCCAGCAGCTCCCAGGGCGGGGATGAGCAGTTCTTC. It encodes CASSSQGGDEQFF.

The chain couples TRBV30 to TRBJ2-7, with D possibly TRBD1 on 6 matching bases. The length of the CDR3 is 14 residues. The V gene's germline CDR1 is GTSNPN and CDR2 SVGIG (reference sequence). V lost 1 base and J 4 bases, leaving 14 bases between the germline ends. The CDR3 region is CAWSDTGRRYEQYF. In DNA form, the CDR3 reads TGTGCCTGGAGTGACACAGGGCGAAGGTACGAGCAGTACTTC.

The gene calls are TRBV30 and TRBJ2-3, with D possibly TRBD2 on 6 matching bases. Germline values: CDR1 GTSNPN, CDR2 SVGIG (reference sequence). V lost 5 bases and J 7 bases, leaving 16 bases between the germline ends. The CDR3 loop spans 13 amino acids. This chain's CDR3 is CAWGGFPPNTQYF. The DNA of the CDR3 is TGTGCCTGGGGGGGGTTCCCCCCGAATACGCAGTATTTT.

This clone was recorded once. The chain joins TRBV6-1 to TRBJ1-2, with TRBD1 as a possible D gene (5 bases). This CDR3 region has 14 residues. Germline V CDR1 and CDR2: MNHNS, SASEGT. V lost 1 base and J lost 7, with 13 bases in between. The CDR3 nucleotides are TGTGCCAGCAGTGAAGGATTCAGGGCGAGTGGCTACACCTTC. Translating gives CASSEGFRASGYTF.

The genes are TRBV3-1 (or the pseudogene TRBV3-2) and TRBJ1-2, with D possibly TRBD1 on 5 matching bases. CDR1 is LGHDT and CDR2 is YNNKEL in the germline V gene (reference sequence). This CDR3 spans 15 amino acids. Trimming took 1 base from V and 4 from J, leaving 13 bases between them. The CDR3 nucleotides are TGTGCCAGCAGCCAAGCGAACACAGGCACCTATGGCTACACCTTC. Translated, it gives CASSQANTGTYGYTF.

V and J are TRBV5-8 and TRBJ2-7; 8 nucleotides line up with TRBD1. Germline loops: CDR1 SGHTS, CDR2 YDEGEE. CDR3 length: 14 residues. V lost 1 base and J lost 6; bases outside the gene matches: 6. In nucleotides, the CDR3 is TGTGCCAGCAGCTTGTCGGGTCAGGGGGCCGAGCAGTACTTC. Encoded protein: CASSLSGQGAEQYF. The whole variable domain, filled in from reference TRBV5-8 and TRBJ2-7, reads EAGVTQSPTHLIKTRGQQATLRCSPISGHTSVYWYQQALGLGLQFLLWYDEGEERNRGNFPPRFSGRQFPNYSSELNVNALELEDSALYLCASSLSGQGAEQYFGPGTRLTVT.

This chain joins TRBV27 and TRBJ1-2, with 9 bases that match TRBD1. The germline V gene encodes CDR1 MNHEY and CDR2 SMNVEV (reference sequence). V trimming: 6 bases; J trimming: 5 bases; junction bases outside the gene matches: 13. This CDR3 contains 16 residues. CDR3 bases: TGTGCCAGCAGCCTTCAGCTCGGACAGGGGCTATATGGCTACACCTTC. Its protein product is CASSLQLGQGLYGYTF.

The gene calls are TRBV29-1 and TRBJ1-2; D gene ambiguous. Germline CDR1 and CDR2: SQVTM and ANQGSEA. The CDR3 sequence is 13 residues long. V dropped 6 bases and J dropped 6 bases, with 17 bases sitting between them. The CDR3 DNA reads TGCAGCGTCCTCAAGTTGGGCGGGGATGGCTACACCTTC. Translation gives CSVLKLGGDGYTF. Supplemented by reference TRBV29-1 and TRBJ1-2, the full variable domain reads SAVISQKPSRDICQRGTSLTIQCQVDSQVTMMFWYRQQPGQSLTLIATANQGSEATYESGFVIDKFPISRPNLTFSTLTVSNMSPEDSSIYLCSVLKLGGDGYTFGSGTRLTVV.

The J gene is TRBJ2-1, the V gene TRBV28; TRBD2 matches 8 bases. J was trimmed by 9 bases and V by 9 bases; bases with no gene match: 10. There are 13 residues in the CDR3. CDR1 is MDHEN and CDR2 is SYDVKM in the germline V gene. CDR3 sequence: CASSRAGAVEQFF. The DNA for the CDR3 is TGTGCCAGTTCTAGAGCGGGGGCGGTTGAGCAGTTCTTC.

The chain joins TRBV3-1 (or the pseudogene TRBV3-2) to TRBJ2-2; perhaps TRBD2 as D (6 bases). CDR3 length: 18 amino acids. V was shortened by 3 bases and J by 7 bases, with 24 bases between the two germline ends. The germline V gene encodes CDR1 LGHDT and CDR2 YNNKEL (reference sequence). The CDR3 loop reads CASSHRPYRECWVGELFF. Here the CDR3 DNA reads TGTGCCAGCAGCCACCGCCCCTATCGGGAGTGCTGGGTCGGGGAGCTGTTTTTT.

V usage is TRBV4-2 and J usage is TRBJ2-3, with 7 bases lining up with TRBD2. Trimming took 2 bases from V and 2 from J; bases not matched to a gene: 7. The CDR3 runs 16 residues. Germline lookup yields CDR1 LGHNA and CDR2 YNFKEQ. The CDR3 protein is CASSQQTSRTTDTQYF. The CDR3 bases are TGTGCCAGCAGCCAACAGACTAGCAGAACCACAGATACGCAGTATTTT.

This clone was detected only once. The CDR3 protein is CASSTPGGLLSYNEQFF. The CDR3, as DNA: TGTGCCAGCAGCACCCCCGGGGGACTACTCTCCTACAATGAGCAGTTCTTC. The V and J genes are TRBV5-5 and TRBJ2-1, with TRBD2 identical over 7 bases. From germline, CDR1 is SGHKS and CDR2 YYEKEE (reference sequence). Trimming cost V 4 bases and J 0 bases; bases outside gene matches: 10. The CDR3 sequence is 17 residues long.

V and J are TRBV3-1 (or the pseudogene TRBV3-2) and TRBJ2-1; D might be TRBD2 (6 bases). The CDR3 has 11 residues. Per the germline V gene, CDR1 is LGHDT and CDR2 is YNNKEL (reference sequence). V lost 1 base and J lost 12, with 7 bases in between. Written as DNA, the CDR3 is TGTGCCAGCAGCCAAGCCGGGGGGCAGTTCTTC. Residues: CASSQAGGQFF.

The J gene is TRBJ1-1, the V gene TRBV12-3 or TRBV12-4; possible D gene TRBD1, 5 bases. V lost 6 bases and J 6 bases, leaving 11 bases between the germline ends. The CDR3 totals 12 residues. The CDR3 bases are TGTGCCAGCAGACTCTACAGGTCTGAAGCTTTCTTT. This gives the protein CASRLYRSEAFF.

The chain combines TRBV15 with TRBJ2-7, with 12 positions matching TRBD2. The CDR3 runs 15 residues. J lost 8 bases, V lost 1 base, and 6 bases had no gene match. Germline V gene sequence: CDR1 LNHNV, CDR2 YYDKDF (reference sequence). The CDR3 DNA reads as TGTGCCACCAGCAGAGCGACTAGCGGGAGAATACAGCAGTACTTC. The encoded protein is CATSRATSGRIQQYF. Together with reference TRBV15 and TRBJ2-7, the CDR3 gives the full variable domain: DAMVIQNPRYQVTQFGKPVTLSCSQTLNHNVMYWYQQKSSQAPKLLFHYYDKDFNNEADTPDNFQSRRPNTSFCFLDIRSPGLGDTAMYLCATSRATSGRIQQYFGPGTRLTVT.

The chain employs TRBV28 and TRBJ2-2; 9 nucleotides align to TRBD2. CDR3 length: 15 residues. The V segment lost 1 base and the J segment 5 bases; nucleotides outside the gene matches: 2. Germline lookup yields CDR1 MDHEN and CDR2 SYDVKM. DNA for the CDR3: TGTGCCAGCAGTTTATTTACTAGCGGGACCGGGGAGCTGTTTTTT. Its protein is CASSLFTSGTGELFF.

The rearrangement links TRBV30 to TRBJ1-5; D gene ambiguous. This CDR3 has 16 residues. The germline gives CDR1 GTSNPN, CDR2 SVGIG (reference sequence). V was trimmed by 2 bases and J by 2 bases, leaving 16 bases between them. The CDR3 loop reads CAWSRPRDSGNQPQHF. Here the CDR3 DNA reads TGTGCCTGGAGTCGGCCCCGGGATTCGGGCAATCAGCCCCAGCATTTT.

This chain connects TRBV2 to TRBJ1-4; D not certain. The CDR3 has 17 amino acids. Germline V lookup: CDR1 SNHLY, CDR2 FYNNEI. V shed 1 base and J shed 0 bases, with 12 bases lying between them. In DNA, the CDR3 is TGTGCCAGCAGTGAAGGGCCCCGGGTCGCAACTAATGAAAAACTGTTTTTT. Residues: CASSEGPRVATNEKLFF.

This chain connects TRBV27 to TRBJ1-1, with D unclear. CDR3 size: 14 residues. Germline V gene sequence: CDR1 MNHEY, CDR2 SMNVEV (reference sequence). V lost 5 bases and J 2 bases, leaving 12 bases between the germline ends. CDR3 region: CASSPLPVNTEAFF. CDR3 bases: TGTGCCAGCAGTCCACTGCCCGTAAACACTGAAGCTTTCTTT.

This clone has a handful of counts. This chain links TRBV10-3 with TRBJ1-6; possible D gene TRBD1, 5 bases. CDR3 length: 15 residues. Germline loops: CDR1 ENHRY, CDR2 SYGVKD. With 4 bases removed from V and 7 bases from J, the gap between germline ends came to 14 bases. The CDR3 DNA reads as TGTGCCATCAGTGCTACAGGATTTAAAAATTCACCCCTCCACTTT. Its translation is CAISATGFKNSPLHF.

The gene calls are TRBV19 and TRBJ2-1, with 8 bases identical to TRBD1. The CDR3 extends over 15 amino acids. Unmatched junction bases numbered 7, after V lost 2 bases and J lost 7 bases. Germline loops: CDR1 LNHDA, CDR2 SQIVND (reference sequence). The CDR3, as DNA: TGTGCCAGTAGTATATTTAACAGGGGGGCGAATGAGCAGTTCTTC. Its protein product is CASSIFNRGANEQFF. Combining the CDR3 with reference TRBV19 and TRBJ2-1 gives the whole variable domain DGGITQSPKYLFRKEGQNVTLSCEQNLNHDAMYWYRQDPGQGLRLIYYSQIVNDFQKGDIAEGYSVSREKKESFPLTVTSAQKNPTAFYLCASSIFNRGANEQFFGPGTRLTVL.

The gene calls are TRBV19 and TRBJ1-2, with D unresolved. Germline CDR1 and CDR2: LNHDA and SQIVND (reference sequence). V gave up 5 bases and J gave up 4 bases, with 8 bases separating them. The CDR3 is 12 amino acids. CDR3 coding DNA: TGTGCCAGTAGTGGCGGGCCCTATGGCTACACCTTC. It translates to CASSGGPYGYTF.

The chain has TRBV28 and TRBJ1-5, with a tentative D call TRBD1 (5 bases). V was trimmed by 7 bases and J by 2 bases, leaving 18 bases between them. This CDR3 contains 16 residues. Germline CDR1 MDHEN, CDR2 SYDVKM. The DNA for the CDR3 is TGTGCCAGCATCCCCGGGGGGGAAATGGGCAATCAGCCCCAGCATTTT. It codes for CASIPGGEMGNQPQHF. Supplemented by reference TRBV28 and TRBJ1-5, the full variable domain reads DVKVTQSSRYLVKRTGEKVFLECVQDMDHENMFWYRQDPGLGLRLIYFSYDVKMKEKGDIPEGYSVSREKKERFSLILESASTNQTSMYLCASIPGGEMGNQPQHFGDGTRLSIL.

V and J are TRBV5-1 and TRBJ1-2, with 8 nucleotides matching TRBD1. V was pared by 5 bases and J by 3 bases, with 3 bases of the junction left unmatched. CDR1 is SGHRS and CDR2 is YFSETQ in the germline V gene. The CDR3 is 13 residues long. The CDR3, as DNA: TGCGCCAGCAGGCCGGACAGGGACTATGGCTACACCTTC. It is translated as CASRPDRDYGYTF.

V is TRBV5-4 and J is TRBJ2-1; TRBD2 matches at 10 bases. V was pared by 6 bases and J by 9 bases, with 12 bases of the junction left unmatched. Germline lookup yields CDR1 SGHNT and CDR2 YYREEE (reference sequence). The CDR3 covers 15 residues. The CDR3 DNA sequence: TGTGCCAGCACTCGCGGTACTAGCGGGAATGCTGAGCAGTTCTTC. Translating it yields CASTRGTSGNAEQFF.

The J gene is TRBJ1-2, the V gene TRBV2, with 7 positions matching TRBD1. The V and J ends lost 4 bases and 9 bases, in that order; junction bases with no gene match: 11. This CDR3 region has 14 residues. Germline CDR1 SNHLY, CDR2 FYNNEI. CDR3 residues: CASSVGVGGLSYTF. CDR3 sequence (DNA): TGTGCCAGCAGTGTAGGCGTAGGGGGCCTGAGCTACACCTTC.